The 26 T cell receptor beta chains listed next were all sequenced from one sample in a study of cytomegalovirus exposure and HLA in healthy donors. PCR employed 60 Vbeta and 13 Jbeta primers. TCRdb's copy holds only in-frame clones and misses some; the assay was immunoSEQ multiplex PCR. The table includes about 160,000 clones, 65% to 85% detected once. The sequencing input was PBMCs. The receptors shown here come from a boy between 2 and 15 years old in good health and CMV-seronegative.

The gene calls are TRBV27 and TRBJ1-2; 9 nucleotides align to TRBD1. Trimming at V came to 5 bases and at J to 4 bases, leaving 14 bases not matched to a gene. The CDR3 spans 17 residues. In germline, CDR1 is MNHEY, CDR2 SMNVEV (reference sequence). The CDR3 DNA reads TGTGCCAGCAGTCCAAATTCCGGGACAGGGAATCGCTATGGCTACACCTTC. Protein sequence: CASSPNSGTGNRYGYTF.

This rearrangement joins TRBV7-9 to TRBJ2-7, with D possibly matching TRBD2 (5 bases). V lost 1 base to trimming and J lost 0 bases, with 16 bases between them. The germline gives CDR1 SEHNR, CDR2 FQNEAQ (reference sequence). The CDR3 totals 17 residues. The CDR3 DNA follows: TGTGCCAGCAGCTTAGTACCGGACGGGAAAAGCTCCTACGAGCAGTACTTC. Its protein product is CASSLVPDGKSSYEQYF.

This chain connects TRBV21-1 to TRBJ2-3; the table's D call TRBD2 went unverified against the DNA. TRBV21-1 is recorded as a pseudogene. The CDR3 is 13 residues long. Here the CDR3 reads CASSPIPGTNQYF. In DNA form, the CDR3 reads TGTGCCAGCAGTCCAATCCCCGGGACTAACCAGTATTTT.

In the case of this clone: The junction shows a germline mismatch at one end, possibly a read error. The chain links TRBV5-1 to TRBJ2-7, with D unclear. Per germline, CDR1 SGHRS and CDR2 YFSETQ. The CDR3 sequence is 14 residues long. This CDR3 is CASSLGESSYERYF. DNA of the CDR3: TGCGCCAGCAGCTTGGGCGAAAGCTCCTACGAGCGGTACTTC.

In this sample, this clone turned up a few times. The chain couples TRBV6-1 to TRBJ1-1; D gene uncertain. Trimming removed 6 bases from V and 1 base from J, with 9 bases in between. Germline lookup yields CDR1 MNHNS and CDR2 SASEGT. This CDR3 is 13 amino acids long. CDR3 sequence: CASSPGRNTEAFF. CDR3 DNA: TGTGCCAGCAGCCCTGGGCGGAACACTGAAGCTTTCTTT.

This chain joins TRBV7-8 and TRBJ1-5; maybe TRBD1 (6 bases). Trimming removed 4 bases from V and 6 bases from J, with 25 bases in between. CDR3 length: 18 residues. Germline V gene lookup returns CDR1 SGHVS and CDR2 FQNEAQ. CDR3 DNA: TGTGCCAGCAGCTCCCTGTCGGGGGGCAGGGTGGTCGGTCAGCCCCAGCATTTT. Translated, it gives CASSSLSGGRVVGQPQHF.

J is TRBJ2-5 and V is TRBV30, with D hard to call. This CDR3 contains 12 residues. Germline CDR1 reads GTSNPN; CDR2 reads SVGIG (reference sequence). V lost 2 bases and J lost 7, with 11 bases in between. CDR3 in DNA: TGTGCCTGGAGTATCAGTTCGGGGACCCAGTACTTC. This sequence encodes CAWSISSGTQYF.

The chain has TRBV6-5 and TRBJ2-7, with 7 bases identical to TRBD1. The V and J ends lost 6 bases and 4 bases, in that order; junction bases with no gene match: 12. The CDR3 extends over 15 amino acids. Germline V gene data show CDR1 as MNHEY and CDR2 as SVGAGI. The CDR3 is CASRNRQGMVYEQYF. The CDR3 DNA is TGTGCCAGCAGGAACCGACAGGGAATGGTATACGAGCAGTACTTC.

This clone showed up just a few times. The chain links TRBV14 to TRBJ2-5, with 11 nucleotides matching TRBD2. Losses at the gene ends were 4 bases for V and 4 bases for J; bases not matched to a gene: 5. This CDR3 has 15 amino acids. Germline loops: CDR1 SGHDN, CDR2 FVKESK. The DNA of the CDR3 is TGTGCCAGCAGCCTAATAGCGGGGGGGCGAGAGACCCAGTACTTC. It specifies CASSLIAGGRETQYF.

The chain recombines TRBV7-9 with TRBJ1-1, with D possibly TRBD1 on 6 matching bases. V was clipped by 3 bases and J by 4 bases, with 15 bases between them. The CDR3 extends over 15 amino acids. Germline lookup yields CDR1 SEHNR and CDR2 FQNEAQ (reference sequence). The CDR3 DNA follows: TGTGCCAGCAGCTTCCTTTCGGGGGGCGGCACTGAAGCTTTCTTT. It specifies CASSFLSGGGTEAFF.

The V and J genes are TRBV2 and TRBJ2-1; possibly TRBD2 for D (5 bases). V was shortened by 5 bases and J by 8 bases, with 13 bases between the two germline ends. CDR1 is SNHLY, CDR2 FYNNEI, per germline. The CDR3 is 13 amino acids. The CDR3 spells CASSMFRGDEQFF. In DNA form, the CDR3 reads TGTGCCAGCAGTATGTTCCGGGGAGATGAGCAGTTCTTC.

J is TRBJ2-1 and V is TRBV4-3; 9 bases are a match to TRBD2. With V trimmed by 3 bases and J by 8 bases, 5 bases remained unmatched. Germline CDR1 LGHNA, CDR2 YSLEER. This CDR3 contains 14 residues. The CDR3 region is CASSQAGGPDEQFF. CDR3 nucleotides: TGCGCCAGCAGCCAGGCGGGAGGGCCTGATGAGCAGTTCTTC.

The chain carries TRBV5-1 and TRBJ1-2; TRBD1 aligns across 8 bases. V was pared by 4 bases and J by 8 bases, with 7 bases of the junction left unmatched. Germline V gene lookup returns CDR1 SGHRS and CDR2 YFSETQ. The CDR3 has 13 residues. CDR3 coding DNA: TGCGCCAGCAGCACACAGGGGGATCGCGGCTACACCTTC. Its protein is CASSTQGDRGYTF.

CDR3 DNA sequence: TGTGCCAGTAGGGATACGGGGACAGGGTCCCACGAGCAGTACTTC. Its protein is CASRDTGTGSHEQYF. The chain uses TRBV19 and TRBJ2-7; 9 nucleotides line up with TRBD1. Germline assignment: CDR1 LNHDA and CDR2 SQIVND (reference sequence). Unmatched junction bases numbered 11, after V lost 6 bases and J lost 5 bases. The CDR3 covers 15 residues.

Here the CDR3 reads CATTEYTNTEAFF. In DNA form, the CDR3 reads TGTGCCACAACGGAGTATACTAACACTGAAGCTTTCTTT. The V and J genes are TRBV15 and TRBJ1-1; D ambiguous. Germline CDR1 is LNHNV and CDR2 is YYDKDF (reference sequence). The CDR3 totals 13 residues. V lost 9 bases, J lost 2 bases, and 13 bases lay in between.

The V and J genes are TRBV6-5 and TRBJ2-1; 7 nucleotides agree with TRBD1. This CDR3 is 15 amino acids long. V was clipped by 6 bases and J by 4 bases; unmatched bases: 9. Germline CDR1 reads MNHEY; CDR2 reads SVGAGI. CDR3 in amino acids: CASRGAGTEYNEQFF. Written as DNA, the CDR3 is TGTGCCAGCAGGGGGGCCGGGACAGAATACAATGAGCAGTTCTTC.

The V gene is TRBV6-5, the J gene TRBJ1-1, with 8 bases fitting TRBD1. The V and J ends lost 5 bases and 5 bases, in that order; junction bases with no gene match: 4. The length of the CDR3 is 13 residues. CDR1 is MNHEY, CDR2 SVGAGI, per germline. The CDR3 reads CASSQDRGTEAFF. The CDR3 region has the DNA TGTGCCAGCAGTCAAGACAGGGGAACTGAAGCTTTCTTT.

V and J are TRBV6-5 and TRBJ2-2; D unresolved. Germline V gives CDR1 MNHEY, CDR2 SVGAGI. V was shortened by 0 bases and J by 4 bases, with 12 bases between the two germline ends. The CDR3 is 16 residues long. The CDR3 loop reads CASSYSSERSTGELFF. DNA for the CDR3: TGTGCCAGCAGTTACTCGAGTGAGCGCAGCACCGGGGAGCTGTTTTTT.

The rearrangement joins TRBV7-9 to TRBJ2-7; 7 nucleotides align to TRBD1. Unmatched junction bases numbered 6, after V lost 3 bases and J lost 7 bases. The CDR3 is made up of 13 amino acids. CDR1 is SEHNR, CDR2 FQNEAQ, per germline (reference sequence). The CDR3 spells CASSFQDRREQYV. DNA of the CDR3: TGTGCCAGCAGCTTCCAGGACAGGCGTGAGCAGTACGTC.

This chain connects TRBV6-5 to TRBJ1-3; 7 bases agree with TRBD1. V shed 6 bases, J shed 4 bases, and the junction held 3 bases outside the gene matches. Germline CDR1 MNHEY, CDR2 SVGAGI. The CDR3 contains 13 residues. The DNA of the CDR3 is TGTGCCAGCAGCCCGGGACAGGGAAACACCATATATTTT. This gives the protein CASSPGQGNTIYF.

The rearrangement joins TRBV27 to TRBJ2-7; tentative D call: TRBD2 (6 bases). The CDR3 length is 18 residues. Germline CDR1 and CDR2: MNHEY and SMNVEV (reference sequence). V was clipped by 0 bases and J by 2 bases, with 20 bases between them. CDR3 protein: CASSLSAYSGEEPYEQYF. For the CDR3, the DNA is TGTGCCAGCAGTTTATCCGCGTACTCGGGGGAGGAGCCCTACGAGCAGTACTTC.

The V call is TRBV7-9, the J call TRBJ2-5, with TRBD2 matching over 7 bases. The better agreement between TRBJ2-7 and the DNA end casts doubt on the J call. This CDR3 contains 14 residues. Germline CDR1 is SEHNR and CDR2 is FQNEAQ (reference sequence). CDR3 region: CASSRSSGNYEQYF. For the CDR3, the DNA is TGTGCCAGCAGCCGGTCTAGCGGTAACTACGAGCAGTACTTC.

The chain is built from TRBV28 and TRBJ1-1, with D unclear. Between the trimmed V and J ends, which lost 11 bases and 1 base, there was a span of 17 bases. CDR3 length: 14 amino acids. Germline V gives CDR1 MDHEN, CDR2 SYDVKM. The DNA for the CDR3 is TGTGCCCGTCTTGAGGCAACGGAGAACACTGAAGCTTTCTTT. Translating gives CARLEATENTEAFF.

The V call is TRBV2, the J call TRBJ2-3, with unresolved D. This CDR3 is 15 amino acids long. With 1 base removed from V and 2 bases from J, the gap between germline ends came to 10 bases. CDR1 and CDR2 (germline): SNHLY, FYNNEI. The CDR3 region has the DNA TGTGCCAGCAGTGAAGGACTCGCGTTCACAGATACGCAGTATTTT. This gives the protein CASSEGLAFTDTQYF. Drawing the rest from reference TRBV2 and TRBJ2-3, the complete variable domain is EPEVTQTPSHQVTQMGQEVILRCVPISNHLYFYWYRQILGQKVEFLVSFYNNEISEKSEIFDDQFSVERPDGSNFTLKIRSTKLEDSAMYFCASSEGLAFTDTQYFGPGTRLTVL.

The rearrangement links TRBV5-1 to TRBJ1-1, with D possibly TRBD1 on 6 matching bases. V gave up 4 bases and J gave up 7 bases, with 8 bases separating them. Germline V lookup: CDR1 SGHRS, CDR2 YFSETQ. The CDR3 has 11 amino acids. The CDR3 loop reads CASSLQGEAFF. In nucleotides, the CDR3 is TGCGCCAGCAGCCTACAGGGTGAAGCTTTCTTT.

This chain connects TRBV6-5 to TRBJ1-1; D ambiguous. This CDR3 is built from 12 residues. Trimming took 5 bases from V and 4 from J, leaving 8 bases between them. Germline V gives CDR1 MNHEY, CDR2 SVGAGI. CDR3 loop: CASSEGGTEAFF. CDR3 nucleotides: TGTGCCAGCAGTGAAGGCGGCACTGAAGCTTTCTTT.